These 9 T cell receptor beta chains originate from one sample sequenced in a study of T cells in Graves' hyperthyroidism and ophthalmopathy. Amplification of TCR beta CDR3 regions was performed using RNA transcripts as template. Primed by the HTBI set, a first-round RT-PCR was run on the TCR CDR3. TCRdb itself ran the multiplex PCR reads through MiXCR, one entry per CDR3 protein. The sample lists approximately 500,000 distinct CDR3 sequences, 46% occurring once. The sequenced material came from peripheral blood or thyroid tissue (not recorded which). The receptors here all came from a woman under 30 with Graves' hyperthyroidism.

Many counts were recorded for this clonotype. The gene calls are TRBV24-1 and TRBJ2-5; TRBD2 matches 9 bases. V dropped 11 bases and J dropped 2; count of bases not matched to a gene: 5. This CDR3 has 13 residues. CDR1 and CDR2 from the germline V gene are KGHDR and SFDVKD. The CDR3 DNA follows: TGTGCCAGCCCGGGACTAGCTCAAGAGACCCAGTACTTC. Its protein product is CASPGLAQETQYF.

This clonotype was seen at least ten times. This chain uses TRBV4-3 with TRBJ2-7, with D uncertain. The CDR3 loop spans 14 amino acids. The V gene's germline CDR1 is LGHNA and CDR2 YSLEER. With 0 bases removed from V and 2 bases from J, the gap between germline ends came to 8 bases. CDR3 region: CASSQDWQTYEQYF. CDR3 nucleotide sequence: TGCGCCAGCAGCCAAGATTGGCAGACCTACGAGCAGTACTTC.

This clonotype appeared many times. The V and J genes are TRBV2 and TRBJ2-7, with 10 bases fitting TRBD2. J gave up 8 bases and V 1 base, and 8 bases lay outside the gene matches. The CDR3 totals 15 residues. Germline lookup yields CDR1 SNHLY and CDR2 FYNNEI. The chain's CDR3 is CASSEDLAGVSQQYF. The CDR3 DNA follows: TGTGCCAGCAGTGAAGATCTAGCGGGAGTATCACAGCAGTACTTC. Full variable domain (remainder filled in from reference TRBV2 and TRBJ2-7): EPEVTQTPSHQVTQMGQEVILRCVPISNHLYFYWYRQILGQKVEFLVSFYNNEISEKSEIFDDQFSVERPDGSNFTLKIRSTKLEDSAMYFCASSEDLAGVSQQYFGPGTRLTVT.

This clonotype was observed many times. V gene TRBV25-1 combines with J gene TRBJ2-7, with TRBD2 identical over 8 bases. With 2 bases clipped from V and 3 bases from J, the junction kept 15 bases outside the gene matches. In germline, CDR1 is MGHDK, CDR2 SYGVNS. The CDR3 spans 18 residues. The CDR3 DNA follows: TGTGCCAGCAGTGAACTTGACCCCGGGACTAGTAGCGACTACGAGCAGTACTTC. This gives the protein CASSELDPGTSSDYEQYF.

This chain joins TRBV7-9 and TRBJ1-1; D gene ambiguous. Germline V lookup: CDR1 SEHNR, CDR2 FQNEAQ (reference sequence). The CDR3 is 14 residues long. Trimming took off 7 bases at V and 4 bases at J, with 16 bases between the two ends. For the CDR3, the DNA is TGTGCCAGCATCGGACTAGCGGGGAGCACTGAAGCTTTCTTT. Translating gives CASIGLAGSTEAFF.

The chain has TRBV20-1 and TRBJ2-7, with 9 bases fitting TRBD2. V lost 3 bases to trimming and J lost 6 bases; unmatched junction nucleotides: 9. The germline V gene has CDR1 DFQATT and CDR2 SNEGSKA (reference sequence). CDR3 size: 14 residues. The CDR3 bases are TGCAGTGCTAGTGACGGGACTAGCATTGTCGAGCAGTACTTC. It specifies CSASDGTSIVEQYF.

This rearrangement joins TRBV7-9 to TRBJ2-5; D may be TRBD2 (6 bases). CDR3 size: 13 residues. From germline, CDR1 is SEHNR and CDR2 FQNEAQ (reference sequence). Trimming left V 0 bases short and J 10 bases short, with 12 bases between. CDR3 DNA: TGTGCCAGCAGCTTAGCGGGGAGGCGAGACCAGTACTTC. It yields the protein CASSLAGRRDQYF.

This chain joins TRBV12-3 or TRBV12-4 and TRBJ2-7; 8 bases map to TRBD1. With 5 bases clipped from V and 2 bases from J, the junction kept 5 bases outside the gene matches. The CDR3 consists of 14 residues. DNA for the CDR3: TGTGCCAGCAGTCCGGGACAGGATGCCTACGAGCAGTACTTC. This gives the protein CASSPGQDAYEQYF.

Many counts were recorded for this clonotype. The chain has TRBV6-2 or TRBV6-3 and TRBJ2-2; D might be TRBD2 (6 bases). The germline V gene has CDR1 MNHEY and CDR2 SVGEGT. V was clipped by 6 bases and J by 3 bases, with 20 bases between them. The CDR3 spans 17 residues. CDR3 in DNA: TGTGCCAGCAGCCCCGGATATAGCGGAGACGACACCGGGGAGCTGTTTTTT. It codes for CASSPGYSGDDTGELFF.